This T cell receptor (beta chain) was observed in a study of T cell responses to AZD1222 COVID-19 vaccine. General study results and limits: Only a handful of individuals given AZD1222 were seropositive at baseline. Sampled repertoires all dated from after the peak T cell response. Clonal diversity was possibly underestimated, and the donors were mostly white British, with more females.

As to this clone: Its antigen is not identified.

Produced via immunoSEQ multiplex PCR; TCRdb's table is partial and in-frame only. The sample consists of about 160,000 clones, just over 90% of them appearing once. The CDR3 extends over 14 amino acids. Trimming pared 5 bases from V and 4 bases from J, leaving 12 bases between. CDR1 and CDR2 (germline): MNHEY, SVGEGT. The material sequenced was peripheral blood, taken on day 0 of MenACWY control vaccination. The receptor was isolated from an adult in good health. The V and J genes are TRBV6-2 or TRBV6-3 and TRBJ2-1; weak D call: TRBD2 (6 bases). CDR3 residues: CASSPRGIYNEQFF. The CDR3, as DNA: TGTGCCAGCAGTCCCCGGGGGATATACAATGAGCAGTTCTTC.